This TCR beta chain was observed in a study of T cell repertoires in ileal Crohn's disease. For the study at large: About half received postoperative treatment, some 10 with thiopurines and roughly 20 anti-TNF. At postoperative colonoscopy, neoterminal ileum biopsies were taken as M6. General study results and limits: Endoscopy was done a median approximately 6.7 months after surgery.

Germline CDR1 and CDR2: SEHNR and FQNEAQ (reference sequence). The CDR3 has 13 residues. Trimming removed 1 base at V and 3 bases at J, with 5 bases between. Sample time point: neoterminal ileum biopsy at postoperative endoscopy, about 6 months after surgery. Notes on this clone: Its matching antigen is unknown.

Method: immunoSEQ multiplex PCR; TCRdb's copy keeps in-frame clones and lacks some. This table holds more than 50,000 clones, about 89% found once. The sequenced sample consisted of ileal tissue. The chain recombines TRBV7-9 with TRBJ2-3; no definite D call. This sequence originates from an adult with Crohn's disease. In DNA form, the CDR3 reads TGTGCCAGCAGCTTAGTCTCTACAGATACGCAGTATTTT. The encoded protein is CASSLVSTDTQYF.